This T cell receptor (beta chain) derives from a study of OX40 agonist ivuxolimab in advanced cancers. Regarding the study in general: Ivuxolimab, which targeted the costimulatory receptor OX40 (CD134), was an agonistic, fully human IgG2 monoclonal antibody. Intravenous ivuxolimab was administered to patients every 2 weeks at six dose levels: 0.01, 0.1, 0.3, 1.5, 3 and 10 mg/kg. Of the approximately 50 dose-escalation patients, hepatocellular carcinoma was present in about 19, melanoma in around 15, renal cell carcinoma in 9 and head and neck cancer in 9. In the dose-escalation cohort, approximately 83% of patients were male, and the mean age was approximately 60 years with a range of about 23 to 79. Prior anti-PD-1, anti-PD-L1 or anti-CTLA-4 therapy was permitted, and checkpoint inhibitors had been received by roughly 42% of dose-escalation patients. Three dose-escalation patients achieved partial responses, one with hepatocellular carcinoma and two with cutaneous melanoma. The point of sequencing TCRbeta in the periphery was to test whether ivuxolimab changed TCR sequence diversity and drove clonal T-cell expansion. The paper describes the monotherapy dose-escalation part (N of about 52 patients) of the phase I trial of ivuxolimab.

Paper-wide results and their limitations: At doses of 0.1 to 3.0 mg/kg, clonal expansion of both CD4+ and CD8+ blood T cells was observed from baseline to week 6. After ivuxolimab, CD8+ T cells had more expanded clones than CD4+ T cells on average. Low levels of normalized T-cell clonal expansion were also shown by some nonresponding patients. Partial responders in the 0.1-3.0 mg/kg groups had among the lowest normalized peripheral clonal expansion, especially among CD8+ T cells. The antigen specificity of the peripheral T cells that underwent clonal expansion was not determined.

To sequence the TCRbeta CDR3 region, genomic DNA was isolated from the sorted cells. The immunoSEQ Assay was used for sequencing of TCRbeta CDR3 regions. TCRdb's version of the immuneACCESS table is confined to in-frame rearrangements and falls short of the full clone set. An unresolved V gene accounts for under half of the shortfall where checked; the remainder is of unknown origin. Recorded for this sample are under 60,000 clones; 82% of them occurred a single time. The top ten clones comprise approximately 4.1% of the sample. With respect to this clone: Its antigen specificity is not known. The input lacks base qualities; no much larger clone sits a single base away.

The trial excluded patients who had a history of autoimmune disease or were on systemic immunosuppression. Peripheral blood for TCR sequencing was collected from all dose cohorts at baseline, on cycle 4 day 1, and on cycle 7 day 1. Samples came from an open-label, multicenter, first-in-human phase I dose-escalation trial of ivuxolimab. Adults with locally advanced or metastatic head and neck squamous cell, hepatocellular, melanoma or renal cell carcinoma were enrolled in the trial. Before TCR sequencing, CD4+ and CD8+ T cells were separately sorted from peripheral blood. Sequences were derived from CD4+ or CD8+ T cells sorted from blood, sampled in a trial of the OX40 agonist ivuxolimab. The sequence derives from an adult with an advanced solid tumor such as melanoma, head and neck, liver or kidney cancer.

CDR3 reads: CASSLGEQGSYEQYF. Read as DNA, the sequence is TGCGCCAGCAGCTTGGGGGAACAGGGGTCCTACGAGCAGTACTTC. The V gene is TRBV5-1 and the J gene is TRBJ2-5; 7 central bases correspond to TRBD1. Judging by the DNA end, TRBJ2-7 fits better; the J call may be wrong. CDR1 SGHRS and CDR2 YFSETQ were looked up in the germline V gene. The CDR3, cysteine through phenylalanine, is 15 amino acids long. Only the CDR3 portion is preserved as DNA: 45 bases, with reading frame beginning at the first base.